The TCR beta chain under discussion was sequenced for a study of identical twins. Study observations and caveats: With abundant cord blood beta clonotypes, insertions were fewer; memory repertoires showed no such pattern. The study based its conclusions on cross-sectional statistical analysis and did not follow the same donors. Excess twin sharing in beta out-of-frame sequences was weaker. There is a chance that invariant MAIT and iNKT cells partially muddied zero-insertion analyses.

On this clonotype: Its target is not known.

TCRdb reprocessed the 5' RACE reads with MiXCR, giving one entry per CDR3 protein. The sample consists of 1.5 million to 2 million distinct CDR3 sequences, less than 40% of them appearing once. Germline V gives CDR1 MNHEY, CDR2 SVGAGI. The CDR3 is 18 residues long. This clonotype was obtained from a newborn girl in good health. The material sequenced was cord blood. This sequence joins TRBV6-5 and TRBJ2-1; D gene unclear. Judging by the DNA end, TRBJ2-7 fits better; the J call may be wrong. The CDR3 sequence is CASSYSGILLSSYNEQYF. CDR3 bases: TGTGCCAGCAGTTACTCGGGCATACTATTAAGCTCCTACAATGAGCAGTACTTC.